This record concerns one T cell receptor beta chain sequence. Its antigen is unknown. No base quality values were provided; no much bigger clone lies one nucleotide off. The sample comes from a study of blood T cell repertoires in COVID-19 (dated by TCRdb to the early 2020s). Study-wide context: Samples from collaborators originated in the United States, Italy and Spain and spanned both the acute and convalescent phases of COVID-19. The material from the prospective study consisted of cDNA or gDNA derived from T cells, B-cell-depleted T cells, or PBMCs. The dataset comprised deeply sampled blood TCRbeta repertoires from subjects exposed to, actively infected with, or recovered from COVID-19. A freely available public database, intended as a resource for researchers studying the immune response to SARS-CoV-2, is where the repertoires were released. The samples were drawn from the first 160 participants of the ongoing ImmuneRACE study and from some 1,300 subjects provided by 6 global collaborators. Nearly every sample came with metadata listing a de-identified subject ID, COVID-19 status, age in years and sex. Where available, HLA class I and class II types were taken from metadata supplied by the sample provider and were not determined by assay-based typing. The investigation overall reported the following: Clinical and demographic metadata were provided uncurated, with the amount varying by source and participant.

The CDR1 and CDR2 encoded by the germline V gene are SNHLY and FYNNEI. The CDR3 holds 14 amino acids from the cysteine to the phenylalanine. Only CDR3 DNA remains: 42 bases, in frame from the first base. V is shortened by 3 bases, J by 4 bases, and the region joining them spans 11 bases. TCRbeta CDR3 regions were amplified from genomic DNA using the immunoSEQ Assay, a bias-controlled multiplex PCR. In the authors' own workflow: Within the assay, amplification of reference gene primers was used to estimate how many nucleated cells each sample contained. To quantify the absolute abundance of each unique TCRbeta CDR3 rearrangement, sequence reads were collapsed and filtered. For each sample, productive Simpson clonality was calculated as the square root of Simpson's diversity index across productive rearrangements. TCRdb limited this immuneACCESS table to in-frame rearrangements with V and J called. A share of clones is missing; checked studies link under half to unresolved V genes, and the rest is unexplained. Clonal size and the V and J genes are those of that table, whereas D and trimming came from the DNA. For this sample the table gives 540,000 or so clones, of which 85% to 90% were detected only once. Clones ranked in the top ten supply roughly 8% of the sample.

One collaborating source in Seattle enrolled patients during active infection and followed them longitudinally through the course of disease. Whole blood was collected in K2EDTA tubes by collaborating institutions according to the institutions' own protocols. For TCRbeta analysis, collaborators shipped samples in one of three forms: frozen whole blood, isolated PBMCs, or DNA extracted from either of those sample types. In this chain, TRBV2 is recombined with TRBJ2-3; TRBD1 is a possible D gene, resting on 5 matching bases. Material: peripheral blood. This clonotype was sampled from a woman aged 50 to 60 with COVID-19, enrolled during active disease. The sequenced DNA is TGTGCCAGCAGTGAGGGTCAGGGCTCAGATACGCAGTATTTT. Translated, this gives CASSEGQGSDTQYF.